What follows is one T cell receptor beta chain and its context. Clones were read by immunoSEQ multiplex PCR, and TCRdb kept only the in-frame ones, dropping some. The sample consists of roughly 200,000 clones, about 90% of them appearing once. This CDR3 spans 14 amino acids. CDR1 is LNHDA, CDR2 SQIVND, per germline (reference sequence). V lost 9 bases to trimming and J lost 7 bases, with 18 bases between them. The data derive from a study of control samples from healthy donors and cancer patients. Sequenced material: blood. V and J are TRBV19 and TRBJ1-4; D is perhaps TRBD1 (5 bases). This TCR derives from a man aged 30-40 years in good health. The CDR3: CASCLRREGEKLFF. As DNA, the CDR3 is TGTGCCAGCTGTCTTCGCAGGGAGGGTGAAAAACTGTTTTTT.